The 21 T cell receptor beta chains given below trace back to one sample, sequenced in a study of PD-L1 blockade in urothelial cancer. Described time point: peripheral blood 6 weeks after treatment start. Profiled with immunoSEQ multiplex PCR; TCRdb holds only in-frame clones, not every one. Among some 30,000 clones, 70% to 80% were seen once, and the ten largest hold about 3.5%. The material was PBMCs, obtained around atezolizumab (anti-PD-L1) treatment. Receptors originate from a man between 65 and 85 years old with urothelial cancer.

The chain couples TRBV19 to TRBJ2-1, with TRBD2 matching 16 bases. Trimming took 7 bases from V and 7 from J; bases not matched to a gene: 7. The CDR3 covers 16 residues. The V gene's germline CDR1 is LNHDA and CDR2 SQIVND (reference sequence). The CDR3 DNA reads TGTGCCAGTAAGAAGCCGGGACTAGCGGGAGGGAATGAGCAGTTCTTC. Amino acid sequence: CASKKPGLAGGNEQFF. The variable domain in full, with the rest retrieved from reference TRBV19 and TRBJ2-1, is DGGITQSPKYLFRKEGQNVTLSCEQNLNHDAMYWYRQDPGQGLRLIYYSQIVNDFQKGDIAEGYSVSREKKESFPLTVTSAQKNPTAFYLCASKKPGLAGGNEQFFGPGTRLTVL.

The chain's CDR3 is CASRLDRGPGELFF. CDR3 coding DNA: TGTGCCAGCAGACTGGACAGGGGCCCCGGGGAGCTGTTTTTT. The chain has TRBV2 and TRBJ2-2; 9 positions match TRBD1. CDR1 is SNHLY, CDR2 FYNNEI, per germline. V gave up 6 bases and J gave up 6 bases; unmatched junction bases: 5. CDR3 length: 14 amino acids.

This chain connects TRBV5-6 to TRBJ1-2, with D possibly matching TRBD1 (6 bases). Trimming shortened V by 0 bases and J by 4 bases, and 10 bases separated the two germline ends. This CDR3 region has 14 residues. In germline, CDR1 is SGHDT, CDR2 YYEEEE. This CDR3 is CASSLEDSLYGYTF. The CDR3 bases are TGTGCCAGCAGCTTGGAGGACAGCCTCTATGGCTACACCTTC. The entire variable domain, with the rest obtained from reference TRBV5-6 and TRBJ1-2, is as follows: DAGVTQSPTHLIKTRGQQVTLRCSPKSGHDTVSWYQQALGQGPQFIFQYYEEEERQRGNFPDRFSGHQFPNYSSELNVNALLLGDSALYLCASSLEDSLYGYTFGSGTRLTVV.

The rearrangement uses TRBV14 and TRBJ2-2; the D is unclear. The CDR3 sequence is 14 residues long. Trimming cost V 2 bases and J 1 base, with 5 bases left between them. Germline loops: CDR1 SGHDN, CDR2 FVKESK. The CDR3 region is CASSQFRNTGELFF. The DNA of the CDR3 is TGTGCCAGCAGCCAATTCCGGAACACCGGGGAGCTGTTTTTT.

This chain's CDR3 is CAISDRALYTEAFF. The CDR3 bases are TGTGCCATCAGTGACAGGGCCCTGTACACTGAAGCTTTCTTT. The chain combines TRBV10-3 with TRBJ1-1; a weak D match, TRBD1 (5 bases). The length of the CDR3 is 14 residues. Germline-derived CDR1 and CDR2 are ENHRY and SYGVKD. V shed 3 bases and J shed 3 bases, with 11 bases lying between them.

J is TRBJ1-6 and V is TRBV5-8; TRBD1 aligns across 7 bases. V dropped 1 base and J dropped 11; count of bases not matched to a gene: 6. The CDR3 loop spans 14 amino acids. Germline V lookup: CDR1 SGHTS, CDR2 YDEGEE. The DNA of the CDR3 is TGTGCCAGCAGCTTGCAAAGGGGGCAGCCACCCCTCCACTTT. Protein sequence: CASSLQRGQPPLHF.

The J gene is TRBJ2-7, the V gene TRBV5-1, with 9 bases aligning to TRBD2. There are 15 residues in the CDR3. V trimming: 2 bases; J trimming: 4 bases; junction bases outside the gene matches: 7. CDR1 is SGHRS and CDR2 is YFSETQ in the germline V gene. The CDR3 DNA is TGCGCCAGCAGCTTAAATAGCGGGGGCGGGTACGAGCAGTACTTC. It encodes CASSLNSGGGYEQYF.

This clone was seen a few times. The chain carries TRBV5-1 and TRBJ2-1, with a tentative D call TRBD1 (7 bases). Trimming removed 4 bases from V and 4 bases from J, with 15 bases in between. The CDR3 has 15 residues. Germline V gives CDR1 SGHRS, CDR2 YFSETQ. CDR3 in DNA: TGCGCCAGCAGCCAGGGACCAGGGGGGTACAATGAGCAGTTCTTC. It specifies CASSQGPGGYNEQFF.

The J gene is TRBJ2-1, the V gene TRBV10-3, with 7 bases lining up with TRBD1. The CDR3 is 14 amino acids. Germline V gene lookup returns CDR1 ENHRY and CDR2 SYGVKD. Losses at the gene ends were 6 bases for V and 8 bases for J; bases not matched to a gene: 10. CDR3: CAISPGQSVDEQFF. CDR3 bases: TGTGCCATCAGCCCGGGACAGTCGGTAGATGAGCAGTTCTTC.

This rearrangement joins TRBV11-2 to TRBJ1-1; tentative D call: TRBD1 (5 bases). Trimming removed 1 base from V and 2 bases from J, with 14 bases in between. The germline gives CDR1 SGHAT, CDR2 FQNNGV. CDR3 length equals 16 residues. The CDR3 sequence is CASSLGVGAVNTEAFF. CDR3 coding DNA: TGTGCCAGCAGCTTAGGAGTAGGGGCGGTAAACACTGAAGCTTTCTTT.

The rearrangement joins TRBV14 to TRBJ2-3; 9 positions agree with TRBD1. The CDR3 totals 14 residues. V was pared by 4 bases and J by 9 bases, with 8 bases of the junction left unmatched. Germline lookup yields CDR1 SGHDN and CDR2 FVKESK. As DNA, the CDR3 is TGTGCCAGCAGCCCTTTCACCGGGACAGGGACGCAGTATTTT. Residues: CASSPFTGTGTQYF.

V is TRBV11-3 and J is TRBJ1-2; 7 positions match TRBD1. Germline assignment: CDR1 SGHNT and CDR2 YENEEA. V gave up 5 bases and J gave up 7 bases; unmatched junction bases: 7. The CDR3 covers 13 residues. CDR3 sequence reads: CASSPPDRVGYTF. The DNA for the CDR3 is TGTGCCAGCAGCCCCCCCGACAGGGTTGGCTACACCTTC. The full variable domain, rest sourced from reference TRBV11-3 and TRBJ1-2, is EAGVVQSPRYKIIEKKQPVAFWCNPISGHNTLYWYLQNLGQGPELLIRYENEEAVDDSQLPKDRFSAERLKGVDSTLKIQPAELGDSAVYLCASSPPDRVGYTFGSGTRLTVV.

The V gene is TRBV28, the J gene TRBJ1-2; D gene unclear. Germline loops: CDR1 MDHEN, CDR2 SYDVKM. This CDR3 region has 12 residues. The V end was cut by 6 bases, the J end by 9 bases, with 14 bases between. This CDR3 reads CASRSPGSRYTF. The DNA for the CDR3 is TGTGCCAGCAGGTCCCCGGGTAGCCGCTACACCTTC.

The chain couples TRBV4-2 to TRBJ2-1, with 11 bases matching TRBD2. Germline V gene data show CDR1 as LGHNA and CDR2 as YNFKEQ. V was clipped by 0 bases and J by 5 bases; unmatched bases: 9. This CDR3 comprises 18 residues. CDR3 loop: CASSQDLPASGGNNEQFF. The CDR3 region has the DNA TGTGCCAGCAGCCAAGATCTCCCGGCTAGCGGGGGGAACAATGAGCAGTTCTTC.

This clone was counted a few times. The chain carries TRBV7-9 and TRBJ2-7; D is unresolved. V lost 4 bases and J lost 9, with 13 bases in between. Germline-derived CDR1 and CDR2 are SEHNR and FQNEAQ (reference sequence). The CDR3 length is 12 residues. The CDR3 loop reads CASSSGVPRQYF. The CDR3 DNA reads TGTGCCAGCAGCTCCGGTGTCCCCCGGCAGTACTTC.

In this sample, this clone is medium-sized. The chain links TRBV6-5 to TRBJ2-1; 8 bases align to TRBD2. Trimming at V came to 4 bases and at J to 15 bases, leaving 17 bases not matched to a gene. CDR1 is MNHEY, CDR2 SVGAGI, per germline. This CDR3 has 15 residues. CDR3 bases: TGTGCCAGCAGTTCCCTCCGAGCGGGGGTCCCCAACCCGTTCTTC. As protein: CASSSLRAGVPNPFF.

A single count supports this clone. The V and J genes are TRBV4-1 and TRBJ1-2; TRBD1 is a possible D gene (6 bases). The CDR3 is 15 amino acids. V shed 4 bases and J shed 1 base, with 13 bases lying between them. CDR1 MGHRA and CDR2 YSYEKL come from the germline V gene. The CDR3 DNA reads as TGCGCCAGCAGCCCCGCGGGGGCGGATAACTATGGCTACACCTTC. It encodes CASSPAGADNYGYTF.

Only a few counts were recorded for this clone. The chain has TRBV5-1 and TRBJ2-7, with 13 bases matching TRBD2. The CDR3 has 14 amino acids. Germline V lookup: CDR1 SGHRS, CDR2 YFSETQ. The trim removed 3 bases at V and 9 bases at J, leaving 6 bases unmatched. The CDR3 protein is CASSSGLAGTMQYF. The CDR3 nucleotides read TGCGCCAGCAGCTCGGGACTAGCGGGAACTATGCAGTACTTC.

V gene TRBV11-2 combines with J gene TRBJ2-5, with D maybe TRBD1 (5 bases). The length of the CDR3 is 13 residues. V lost 8 bases to trimming and J lost 5 bases, with 15 bases between them. CDR1 is SGHAT and CDR2 is FQNNGV in the germline V gene. This chain's CDR3 is CASGSHRLETQYF. DNA of the CDR3: TGTGCCAGCGGCTCCCACAGGCTCGAGACCCAGTACTTC.

Only one count was recorded for this clone. The chain joins TRBV28 to TRBJ2-3; 7 positions agree with TRBD1. V gave up 7 bases and J gave up 11 bases; unmatched junction bases: 6. The CDR3 is made up of 11 amino acids. Germline-derived CDR1 and CDR2 are MDHEN and SYDVKM. CDR3 sequence: CASTKTGLQYF. CDR3 coding DNA: TGTGCCAGCACCAAGACAGGGTTGCAGTATTTT.

This chain uses TRBV11-2 with TRBJ1-4; D call uncertain. The CDR3 sequence is 13 residues long. Germline V gene sequence: CDR1 SGHAT, CDR2 FQNNGV. V lost 5 bases and J lost 8, with 12 bases in between. The CDR3 nucleotides read TGTGCCAGCAGCATACTCGAAGAGGAAAAACTGTTTTTT. Protein: CASSILEEEKLFF.